This paragraph covers one T cell receptor (beta chain) sequence. The antigen is unknown. This sample is drawn from a study of blood T cells in healthy people across ages. The study's findings and limits: It was held that diversity estimates obtained from one million T cells represented underestimates.

A second PCR, run for 7 to 11 cycles, used a sample-barcoded 5' primer plus a J-beta primer mix. TCRdb itself ran the 5' RACE reads through MiXCR, one entry per CDR3 protein. The sample has 630,000 or so distinct CDR3 sequences, approximately 30% seen once. The CDR3 length is 14 residues. Germline CDR1 and CDR2: SQVTM and ANQGSEA. J lost 4 bases, V lost 5 bases, and 6 bases had no gene match. Isolated PBMCs totaled at least 6.5 million in each sample. This sequence was found in a woman at least 80 years old in good health. Material: blood. This chain connects TRBV29-1 to TRBJ2-2, with 8 bases that match TRBD2. CDR3 region: CSVRAGGRTGELFF. In DNA form, the CDR3 reads TGCAGCGTTCGTGCGGGGGGACGCACCGGGGAGCTGTTTTTT.